This T cell receptor (beta chain) was identified during a study of cytomegalovirus exposure and HLA in healthy donors. 13 Jbeta primers and 60 Vbeta primers were used for the PCR. Sequencing used immunoSEQ multiplex PCR; TCRdb keeps in-frame clones, though not all of them. Of about 200,000 clones listed, approximately 83% are singletons. This CDR3 is built from 16 residues. The V end was cut by 6 bases, the J end by 6 bases, with 25 bases between. CDR1 is SGHRS, CDR2 YFSETQ, per germline. The sequencing sample was made of PBMCs. The J gene is TRBJ2-7, the V gene TRBV5-1; D is possibly TRBD2 (6 bases). This sequence was found in a boy between 2 and 15 years old in good health and CMV-seronegative. The CDR3 DNA sequence: TGCGCCAGCACCCCTGCGGCGGGGAGGCCCTCGGGCGAGCAGTACTTC. Translated, it gives CASTPAAGRPSGEQYF. The complete variable domain, with remaining parts taken from reference TRBV5-1 and TRBJ2-7, reads KAGVTQTPRYLIKTRGQQVTLSCSPISGHRSVSWYQQTPGQGLQFLFEYFSETQRNKGNFPGRFSGRQFSNSRSEMNVSTLELGDSALYLCASTPAAGRPSGEQYFGPGTRLTVT.